This T cell receptor (beta chain) was sequenced in a study of blood T cell repertoires in COVID-19. The wider study: Both acute and convalescent COVID-19 samples were obtained from the United States, Italy and Spain. The cDNA or gDNA used as material had been derived from T cells, B-cell-depleted T cells, or PBMCs.

Germline CDR1 reads SNHLY; CDR2 reads FYNNEI. The CDR3 has 17 amino acids. V was clipped by 4 bases and J by 0 bases, with 16 bases between them. TCRdb keeps only in-frame clones here, not all; method: immunoSEQ multiplex PCR. This sample has roughly 230,000 clones; just under 85% occur once, and the top ten carry less than 4.5%. This sequence originates from a man in his fifties with acute or convalescent COVID-19. The rearrangement links TRBV2 to TRBJ1-5; no firm D call. The sample was peripheral blood. CDR3 residues: CASSAHNGLTSNQPQHF. The DNA of the CDR3 is TGTGCCAGCAGTGCTCACAACGGACTGACTAGCAATCAGCCCCAGCATTTT.